These 18 T cell receptor beta chains share one sample of origin, sequenced in a study of blood T cells in healthy people across ages. Then a second PCR, running roughly 7 to 11 cycles, was carried out with a sample-barcoded 5' primer and a J-beta primer mix. TCRdb reanalysed the 5' RACE reads using MiXCR and keeps one entry per CDR3 protein. This repertoire shows 800,000 to 950,000 distinct CDR3 sequences, around 34% found once; its top ten account for 10% to 15%. Sequences were obtained from blood. These receptors were collected from a man aged 18 to 35 in good health.

This clonotype was seen ten or more times. This chain links TRBV29-1 with TRBJ2-1; D remains unclear. The CDR3 loop spans 13 amino acids. With 6 bases removed from V and 6 bases from J, the gap between germline ends came to 15 bases. Germline assignment: CDR1 SQVTM and CDR2 ANQGSEA. CDR3 sequence (DNA): TGCAGCGTCTCCGACGAGTTGGGCAATGAGCAGTTCTTC. As protein: CSVSDELGNEQFF.

This clonotype appeared many times. The rearrangement uses TRBV7-2 and TRBJ2-3; D is tentatively TRBD1 or TRBD2 (7 bases each). The V gene lost 4 bases and the J gene lost 3 bases, with 17 bases spanning the gap. Germline V gives CDR1 SGHTA, CDR2 FQGNSA. The CDR3 contains 16 residues. The CDR3 DNA reads as TGTGCCAGCAGCTCCCCTTCAGGGGGGGAGACAGATACGCAGTATTTT. It specifies CASSSPSGGETDTQYF.

This clonotype was observed a few times. The chain employs TRBV5-1 and TRBJ1-1; D remains ambiguous. Deletions cut 4 bases from V and 0 bases from J, with 13 bases between. Looked up from germline, CDR1 is SGHRS and CDR2 is YFSETQ. The length of the CDR3 is 15 residues. CDR3 protein: CASSTDGPMNTEAFF. CDR3 nucleotide sequence: TGCGCCAGCAGCACAGACGGCCCCATGAACACTGAAGCTTTCTTT.

This chain joins TRBV2 and TRBJ1-6; no reliable D call. The CDR3 is 13 amino acids. Germline V gene sequence: CDR1 SNHLY, CDR2 FYNNEI. The V and J ends lost 8 bases and 8 bases respectively, with 13 bases between them. The CDR3 DNA reads as TGTGCCAGCGGTCGGGGAGTTGATTCACCCCTCCACTTT. Translated, it gives CASGRGVDSPLHF. The full variable domain, in which reference TRBV2 and TRBJ1-6 provide the parts outside the CDR3, is EPEVTQTPSHQVTQMGQEVILRCVPISNHLYFYWYRQILGQKVEFLVSFYNNEISEKSEIFDDQFSVERPDGSNFTLKIRSTKLEDSAMYFCASGRGVDSPLHFGNGTRLTVT.

This clonotype was seen only a few times. J is TRBJ2-1 and V is TRBV9, with 10 bases that match TRBD2. J lost 4 bases, V lost 3 bases, and 25 bases had no gene match. From germline, CDR1 is SGDLS and CDR2 YYNGEE. This CDR3 is 22 amino acids long. CDR3 nucleotide sequence: TGTGCCAGCAGCGGCCCTGGTGGCGGGGCTAGCGGGGGCTTACTTGCATACAATGAGCAGTTCTTC. The encoded protein is CASSGPGGGASGGLLAYNEQFF.

This chain joins TRBV7-2 and TRBJ2-5; D ambiguous. Germline V gene data show CDR1 as SGHTA and CDR2 as FQGNSA. The V end lost 1 base, the J end lost 0 bases, and 6 bases lay between the germline ends. The CDR3 is 14 residues long. CDR3 sequence: CASSLDPYQETQYF. The CDR3 nucleotides read TGTGCCAGCAGCTTAGACCCATACCAAGAGACCCAGTACTTC. Full variable domain (outside the CDR3, taken from reference TRBV7-2 and TRBJ2-5): GAGVSQSPSNKVTEKGKDVELRCDPISGHTALYWYRQSLGQGLEFLIYFQGNSAPDKSGLPSDRFSAERTGGSVSTLTIQRTQQEDSAVYLCASSLDPYQETQYFGPGTRLLVL.

Points on this clonotype: A clone one base away is much larger, so this may be a read error. This CDR3 reads CASSGRDRGYERYF. CDR3 bases: TGTGCCAGCAGTGGCCGTGACAGGGGTTACGAGCGGTACTTC. The V call is TRBV6-1, the J call TRBJ2-4; TRBD1 aligns across 8 bases. Germline loops: CDR1 MNHNS, CDR2 SASEGT. V dropped 4 bases and J dropped 15; count of bases not matched to a gene: 14. The CDR3 covers 14 residues.

This chain uses TRBV7-9 with TRBJ2-3, with 7 nucleotides matching TRBD2. The CDR3 has 13 residues. Germline-derived CDR1 and CDR2 are SEHNR and FQNEAQ (reference sequence). The ends lost 5 bases at V and 13 bases at J; junction bases unmatched: 12. The CDR3 is CASSQDWGGQEYF. The CDR3 region has the DNA TGTGCCAGCAGCCAAGACTGGGGGGGTCAGGAGTATTTT. The complete variable domain, with remaining parts taken from reference TRBV7-9 and TRBJ2-3, reads DTGVSQNPRHKITKRGQNVTFRCDPISEHNRLYWYRQTLGQGPEFLTYFQNEAQLEKSRLLSDRFSAERPKGSFSTLEIQRTEQGDSAMYLCASSQDWGGQEYFGPGTRLTVL.

On this clonotype: No conserved phenylalanine or tryptophan is present at the end of the CDR3, so a read error is the likely explanation. The chain joins TRBV7-3 to TRBJ2-1; 12 bases are a match to TRBD2. Germline loops: CDR1 SGHTA, CDR2 FQGTGA. V gave up 4 bases and J gave up 9 bases; unmatched junction bases: 7. This CDR3 has 15 amino acids. The CDR3 protein is CASSYLAGGPVEQFC. The CDR3 DNA reads as TGTGCCAGCAGCTACCTAGCGGGGGGGCCGGTTGAGCAGTTCTGC.

This clonotype was detected only a few times. This chain connects TRBV4-1 to TRBJ1-2; no clear D. This CDR3 is 21 amino acids long. Trimming shortened V by 0 bases and J by 8 bases, and 34 bases separated the two germline ends. Germline V gene lookup returns CDR1 MGHRA and CDR2 YSYEKL. CDR3 in amino acids: CASSQEWGKGKNEFHVGGYTF. In nucleotides, the CDR3 is TGCGCCAGCAGCCAAGAATGGGGAAAAGGGAAAAATGAGTTTCATGTGGGGGGCTACACCTTC.

This clonotype came up a few times. The genes are TRBV29-1 and TRBJ1-1; 10 bases line up with TRBD1. CDR3 length equals 14 residues. From germline, CDR1 is SQVTM and CDR2 ANQGSEA. The junction had 5 bases not matched to a gene; V was cut back by 7 bases and J by 0 bases. CDR3 DNA sequence: TGCAGCGGCGGACAGGGGGGCCTGAACACTGAAGCTTTCTTT. Translation: CSGGQGGLNTEAFF.

As for this clonotype: A read error may account for a junction end that differs from germline. CDR3 sequence reads: CASTLVADADTRYF. The CDR3 coding sequence is TGCGCCAGCACCTTGGTAGCTGACGCAGATACGCGGTATTTT. The chain employs TRBV4-1 and TRBJ2-3; unclear D gene. The CDR3 sequence is 14 residues long. Germline V gives CDR1 MGHRA, CDR2 YSYEKL.

The sample holds a few counts of this clonotype. A junction end diverges from the germline sequence, so it may reflect a read error. The chain has TRBV7-8 and TRBJ2-7; D remains ambiguous. Germline V gene lookup returns CDR1 SGHVS and CDR2 FQNEAQ. This CDR3 comprises 12 residues. This CDR3 is CASSYVSGEQYF. CDR3 bases: TGTGCCAGCAGCTATGTTTCGGGCGAGCAGTACTTT.

This clonotype was counted between two and nine times. This may stem from a read error, because a much larger clone lies one nucleotide away. This sequence joins TRBV12-3 or TRBV12-4 and TRBJ2-3, with 14 bases aligning to TRBD2. This CDR3 contains 20 residues. V trimming: 3 bases; J trimming: 4 bases; junction bases outside the gene matches: 15. CDR3 nucleotide sequence: TGTGCCAGCAGTTTCCCCCAGGGGACTAGCGGGGGTAACAGCGCAGATACGCAGTATTTT. As protein: CASSFPQGTSGGNSADTQYF.

The sample holds many counts of this clonotype. V and J are TRBV12-3 or TRBV12-4 and TRBJ2-7; D might be TRBD2 (7 bases). The CDR3 consists of 14 residues. Trimming stripped 6 bases from V and 6 bases from J, with 18 bases between. This CDR3 is CASRGGLATVEQYF. The CDR3 coding sequence is TGTGCCAGCAGGGGGGGGCTGGCAACGGTCGAGCAGTACTTC.

This sequence joins TRBV20-1 and TRBJ2-1; 12 bases agree with TRBD2. The CDR3 spans 20 residues. Germline-derived CDR1 and CDR2 are DFQATT and SNEGSKA (reference sequence). Trimming removed 0 bases from V and 14 bases from J; junction bases left unmatched: 26. Written as DNA, the CDR3 is TGCAGTGCTAGAGATCGGGGATCCCGCGGGGCACCTCTAGCGGGGGGGCCTGAGTTCTTC. Protein sequence: CSARDRGSRGAPLAGGPEFF.

On this clonotype itself: With a much larger clone just one base away, this may be a read error. The chain couples TRBV2 to TRBJ1-5; the D gene is possibly TRBD1 (6 bases). Trimming took off 6 bases at V and 4 bases at J, with 10 bases between the two ends. Germline V gene data show CDR1 as SNHLY and CDR2 as FYNNEI. CDR3 size: 13 residues. The chain's CDR3 is CASRATGNQPQHF. DNA for the CDR3: TGTGCCAGCAGAGCTACAGGGAATCAGCCCCAGCATTTT.

This clonotype appeared a few times. This chain connects TRBV7-6 to TRBJ2-7; 8 bases are a match to TRBD2. This CDR3 comprises 14 residues. Germline V gene sequence: CDR1 SGHVS, CDR2 FNYEAQ. V was pared by 0 bases and J by 4 bases, with 2 bases of the junction left unmatched. The CDR3 region is CASSLAERGYEQYF. CDR3 nucleotide sequence: TGTGCCAGCAGCTTAGCGGAGCGGGGGTACGAGCAGTACTTC.